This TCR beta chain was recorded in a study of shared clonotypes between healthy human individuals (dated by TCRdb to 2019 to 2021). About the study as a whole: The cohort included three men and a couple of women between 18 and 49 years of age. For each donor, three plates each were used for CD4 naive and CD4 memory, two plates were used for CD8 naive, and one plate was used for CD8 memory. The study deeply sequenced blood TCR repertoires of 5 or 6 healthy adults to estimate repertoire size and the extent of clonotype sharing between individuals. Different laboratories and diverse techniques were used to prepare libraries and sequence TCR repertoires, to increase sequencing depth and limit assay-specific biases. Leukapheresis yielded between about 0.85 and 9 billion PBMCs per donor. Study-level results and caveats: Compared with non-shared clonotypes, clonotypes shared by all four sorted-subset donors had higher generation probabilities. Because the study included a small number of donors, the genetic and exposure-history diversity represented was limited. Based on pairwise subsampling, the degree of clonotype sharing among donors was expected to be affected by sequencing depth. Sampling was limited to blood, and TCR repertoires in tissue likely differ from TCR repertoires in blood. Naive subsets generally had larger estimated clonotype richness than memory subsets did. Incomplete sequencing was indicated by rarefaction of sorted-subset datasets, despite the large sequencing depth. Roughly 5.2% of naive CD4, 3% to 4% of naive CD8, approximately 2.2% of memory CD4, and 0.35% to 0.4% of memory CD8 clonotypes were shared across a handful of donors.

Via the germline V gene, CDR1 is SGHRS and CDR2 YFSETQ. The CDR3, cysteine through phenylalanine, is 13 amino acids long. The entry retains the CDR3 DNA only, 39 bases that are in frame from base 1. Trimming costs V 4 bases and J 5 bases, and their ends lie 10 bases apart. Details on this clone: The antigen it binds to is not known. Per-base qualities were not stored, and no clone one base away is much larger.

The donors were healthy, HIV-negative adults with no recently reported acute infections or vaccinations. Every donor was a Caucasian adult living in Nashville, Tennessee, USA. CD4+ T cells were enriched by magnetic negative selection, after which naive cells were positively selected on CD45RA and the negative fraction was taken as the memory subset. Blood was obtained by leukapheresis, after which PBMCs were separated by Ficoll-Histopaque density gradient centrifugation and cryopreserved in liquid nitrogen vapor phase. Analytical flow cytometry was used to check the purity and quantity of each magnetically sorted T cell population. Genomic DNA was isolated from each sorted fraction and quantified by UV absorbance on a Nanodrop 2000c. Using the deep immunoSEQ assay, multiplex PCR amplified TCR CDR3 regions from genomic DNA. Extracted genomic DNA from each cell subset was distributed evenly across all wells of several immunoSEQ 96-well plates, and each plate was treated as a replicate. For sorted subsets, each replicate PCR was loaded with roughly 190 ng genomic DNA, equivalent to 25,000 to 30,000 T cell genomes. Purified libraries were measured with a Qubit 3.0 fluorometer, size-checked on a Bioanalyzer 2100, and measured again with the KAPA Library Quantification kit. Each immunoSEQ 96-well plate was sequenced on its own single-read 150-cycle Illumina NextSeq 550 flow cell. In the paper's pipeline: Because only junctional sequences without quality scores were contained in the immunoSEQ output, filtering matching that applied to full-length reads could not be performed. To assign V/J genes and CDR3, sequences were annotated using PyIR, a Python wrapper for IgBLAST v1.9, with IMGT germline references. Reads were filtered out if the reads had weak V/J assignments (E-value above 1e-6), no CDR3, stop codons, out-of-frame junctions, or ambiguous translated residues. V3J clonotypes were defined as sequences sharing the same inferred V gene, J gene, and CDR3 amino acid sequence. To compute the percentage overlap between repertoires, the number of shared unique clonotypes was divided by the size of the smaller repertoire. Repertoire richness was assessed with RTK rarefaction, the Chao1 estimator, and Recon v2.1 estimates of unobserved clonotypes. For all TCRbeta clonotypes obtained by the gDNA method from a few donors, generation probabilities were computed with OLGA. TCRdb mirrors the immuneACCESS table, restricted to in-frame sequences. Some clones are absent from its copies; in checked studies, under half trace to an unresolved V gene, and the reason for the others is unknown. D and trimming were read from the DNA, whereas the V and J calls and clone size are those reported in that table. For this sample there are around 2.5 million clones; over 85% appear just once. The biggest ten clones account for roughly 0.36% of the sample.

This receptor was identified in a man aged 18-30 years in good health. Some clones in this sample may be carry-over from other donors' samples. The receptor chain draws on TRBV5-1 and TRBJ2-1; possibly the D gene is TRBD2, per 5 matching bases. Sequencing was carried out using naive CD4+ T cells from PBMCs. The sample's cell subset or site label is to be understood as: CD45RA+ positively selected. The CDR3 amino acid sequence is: CASSNRGNNEQFF. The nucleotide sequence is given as TGCGCCAGCAGCAACCGGGGAAACAATGAGCAGTTCTTC.